These 15 T cell receptor beta chains share one sample of origin, sequenced in a study of blood T cell repertoires in COVID-19. Profiling relied on immunoSEQ multiplex PCR, and the TCRdb table lists in-frame clones only, not all of them. Of about 230,000 clones listed, approximately 80% were seen once; the top ten hold around 25%. The sample consisted of peripheral blood. The receptors originated from a man between 40 and 49 years old with acute or convalescent COVID-19.

This chain joins TRBV12-5 and TRBJ2-1; 11 bases align to TRBD1. Germline assignment: CDR1 LGHNT and CDR2 FRNRAP. Trimming removed 5 bases from V and 3 bases from J; junction bases left unmatched: 9. The CDR3 is 17 residues long. CDR3 coding DNA: TGTGCTAGTGGTCTGGGGACAGGGGGTATCTTCTACAATGAGCAGTTCTTC. Its translation: CASGLGTGGIFYNEQFF.

CDR3 DNA: TGTGCCAGCAGTGTAGGAGTAGGGGGACGAGAGCCCCAGCATTTT. This codes for CASSVGVGGREPQHF. The chain is built from TRBV2 and TRBJ1-5, with a weak D call TRBD1 (6 bases). Looked up from germline, CDR1 is SNHLY and CDR2 is FYNNEI. This CDR3 contains 15 residues. V lost 4 bases to trimming and J lost 8 bases, with 18 bases between them.

J is TRBJ2-7 and V is TRBV9, with D possibly TRBD2 on 5 matching bases. Germline CDR1 and CDR2: SGDLS and YYNGEE. V was clipped by 0 bases and J by 0 bases, with 10 bases between them. The CDR3 loop spans 15 amino acids. The CDR3: CASSVEPGLSYEQYF. CDR3 bases: TGTGCCAGCAGCGTAGAGCCAGGACTCTCCTACGAGCAGTACTTC.

This chain joins TRBV9 and TRBJ1-2, with D maybe TRBD1 (5 bases). In germline, CDR1 is SGDLS, CDR2 YYNGEE. Trimming cost V 0 bases and J 7 bases, with 13 bases left between them. The CDR3 is 14 residues long. In nucleotides, the CDR3 is TGTGCCAGCAGCGTAGGTAGTCAGGGAATTGGCTACACCTTC. Translation: CASSVGSQGIGYTF.

This rearrangement joins TRBV24-1 to TRBJ2-5; 10 bases fit TRBD2. CDR1 is KGHDR and CDR2 is SFDVKD in the germline V gene. The CDR3 loop spans 17 amino acids. With 3 bases clipped from V and 2 bases from J, the junction kept 8 bases outside the gene matches. The DNA of the CDR3 is TGTGCCACCAGTGATAGCGGGAGGGCTGGAGGACAAGAGACCCAGTACTTC. Its protein product is CATSDSGRAGGQETQYF.

This chain joins TRBV18 and TRBJ2-7, with TRBD1 identical over 7 bases. V was clipped by 8 bases and J by 3 bases; unmatched bases: 7. The CDR3 consists of 13 residues. Germline assignment: CDR1 KGHSH and CDR2 LQKENI. This CDR3 is CASAPGQSYEQYF. The CDR3 DNA is TGTGCCAGCGCCCCGGGACAGAGCTACGAGCAGTACTTC.

The chain carries TRBV11-2 and TRBJ2-1, with a weak D call TRBD1 (5 bases). The V gene's germline CDR1 is SGHAT and CDR2 FQNNGV. The CDR3 totals 14 residues. The V end was cut by 2 bases, the J end by 2 bases, with 7 bases between. CDR3 in amino acids: CASSLSRAYNEQFF. The CDR3 DNA follows: TGTGCCAGCAGCTTATCCAGGGCCTACAATGAGCAGTTCTTC.

This sequence joins TRBV5-4 and TRBJ2-5; D ambiguous. Germline CDR1 and CDR2: SGHNT and YYREEE (reference sequence). CDR3 length: 12 residues. V was trimmed by 3 bases and J by 5 bases, leaving 8 bases between them. CDR3 in DNA: TGTGCCAGCAGCTCTCCCGCGGAGACCCAGTACTTC. Translation: CASSSPAETQYF. The full variable domain, in which reference TRBV5-4 and TRBJ2-5 provide the parts outside the CDR3, is ETGVTQSPTHLIKTRGQQVTLRCSSQSGHNTVSWYQQALGQGPQFIFQYYREEENGRGNFPPRFSGLQFPNYSSELNVNALELDDSALYLCASSSPAETQYFGPGTRLLVL.

This clone was found a few times. The chain carries TRBV15 and TRBJ2-1; TRBD2 matches 8 bases. The CDR3 consists of 17 residues. Germline assignment: CDR1 LNHNV and CDR2 YYDKDF (reference sequence). V shed 0 bases, J shed 8 bases, and the junction held 12 bases outside the gene matches. Here the CDR3 reads CATSRDGIRREGYEQFF. In DNA form, the CDR3 reads TGTGCCACCAGCAGAGATGGGATTCGACGGGAGGGCTATGAGCAGTTCTTC.

V is TRBV7-3 and J is TRBJ2-2, with TRBD2 matching over 9 bases. V trimming: 2 bases; J trimming: 1 base; junction bases outside the gene matches: 14. The CDR3 is made up of 20 amino acids. Germline assignment: CDR1 SGHTA and CDR2 FQGTGA. Here the CDR3 reads CASSLSPRGLSGGNTGELFF. The CDR3 DNA reads TGTGCCAGCAGCTTATCCCCTAGGGGCCTTAGCGGGGGGAACACCGGGGAGCTGTTTTTT. Full variable domain (rest looked up from reference TRBV7-3 and TRBJ2-2): GAGVSQTPSNKVTEKGKYVELRCDPISGHTALYWYRQSLGQGPEFLIYFQGTGAADDSGLPNDRFFAVRPEGSVSTLKIQRTERGDSAVYLCASSLSPRGLSGGNTGELFFGEGSRLTVL.

V gene TRBV24-1 combines with J gene TRBJ2-2; 8 bases map to TRBD2. The V segment lost 3 bases and the J segment 2 bases; nucleotides outside the gene matches: 1. CDR3 length: 15 residues. Germline CDR1 and CDR2: KGHDR and SFDVKD. Here the CDR3 reads CATSDTSGNTGELFF. The CDR3 bases are TGTGCCACCAGTGATACTAGCGGTAACACCGGGGAGCTGTTTTTT.

The chain is built from TRBV19 and TRBJ1-4, with D maybe TRBD1 (6 bases). Germline values: CDR1 LNHDA, CDR2 SQIVND (reference sequence). Trimming left V 5 bases short and J 5 bases short, with 9 bases between. The CDR3 extends over 13 amino acids. Written as DNA, the CDR3 is TGTGCCAGTAGTTACGGACAGAATGAAAAACTGTTTTTT. As protein: CASSYGQNEKLFF.

This chain joins TRBV14 and TRBJ1-1; no clear D gene. Germline V gene data show CDR1 as SGHDN and CDR2 as FVKESK. The CDR3 consists of 14 residues. V was pared by 1 base and J by 5 bases, with 11 bases between. This CDR3 is CASSQVSLGTEAFF. The CDR3, as DNA: TGTGCCAGCAGCCAAGTGTCTCTCGGGACTGAAGCTTTCTTT.

This clone was picked up one time. V and J are TRBV4-3 and TRBJ1-2; D perhaps matches TRBD1 (5 bases). CDR1 is LGHNA, CDR2 YSLEER, per germline. CDR3 length: 14 amino acids. Trimming took off 1 base at V and 5 bases at J, with 11 bases between the two ends. In nucleotides, the CDR3 is TGCGCCAGCAGCCAAGGGGGCAGCATATATGGCTACACCTTC. Amino acid sequence: CASSQGGSIYGYTF.

The V gene is TRBV10-3, the J gene TRBJ1-1; TRBD1 agrees at 10 bases. Germline lookup yields CDR1 ENHRY and CDR2 SYGVKD. This CDR3 comprises 13 residues. Unmatched junction bases numbered 4, after V lost 9 bases and J lost 3 bases. CDR3 protein: CAMRDRGDTEAFF. For the CDR3, the DNA is TGTGCCATGCGGGACAGGGGAGACACTGAAGCTTTCTTT.